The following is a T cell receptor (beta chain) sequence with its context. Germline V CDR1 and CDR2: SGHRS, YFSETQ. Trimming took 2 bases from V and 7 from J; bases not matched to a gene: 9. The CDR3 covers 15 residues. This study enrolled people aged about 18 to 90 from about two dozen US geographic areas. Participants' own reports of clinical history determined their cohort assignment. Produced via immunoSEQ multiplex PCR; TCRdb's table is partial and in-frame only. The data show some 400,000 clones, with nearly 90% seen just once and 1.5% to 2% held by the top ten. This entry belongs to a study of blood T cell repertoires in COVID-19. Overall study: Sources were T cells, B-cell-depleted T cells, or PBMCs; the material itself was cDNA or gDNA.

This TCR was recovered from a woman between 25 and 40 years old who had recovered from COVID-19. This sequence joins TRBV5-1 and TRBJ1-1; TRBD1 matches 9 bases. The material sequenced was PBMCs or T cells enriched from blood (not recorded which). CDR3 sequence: CASSFDDRGSLEAFF. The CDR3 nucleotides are TGCGCCAGCAGCTTCGACGACAGGGGGAGCCTTGAAGCTTTCTTT. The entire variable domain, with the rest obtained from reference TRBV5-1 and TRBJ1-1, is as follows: KAGVTQTPRYLIKTRGQQVTLSCSPISGHRSVSWYQQTPGQGLQFLFEYFSETQRNKGNFPGRFSGRQFSNSRSEMNVSTLELGDSALYLCASSFDDRGSLEAFFGQGTRLTVV.